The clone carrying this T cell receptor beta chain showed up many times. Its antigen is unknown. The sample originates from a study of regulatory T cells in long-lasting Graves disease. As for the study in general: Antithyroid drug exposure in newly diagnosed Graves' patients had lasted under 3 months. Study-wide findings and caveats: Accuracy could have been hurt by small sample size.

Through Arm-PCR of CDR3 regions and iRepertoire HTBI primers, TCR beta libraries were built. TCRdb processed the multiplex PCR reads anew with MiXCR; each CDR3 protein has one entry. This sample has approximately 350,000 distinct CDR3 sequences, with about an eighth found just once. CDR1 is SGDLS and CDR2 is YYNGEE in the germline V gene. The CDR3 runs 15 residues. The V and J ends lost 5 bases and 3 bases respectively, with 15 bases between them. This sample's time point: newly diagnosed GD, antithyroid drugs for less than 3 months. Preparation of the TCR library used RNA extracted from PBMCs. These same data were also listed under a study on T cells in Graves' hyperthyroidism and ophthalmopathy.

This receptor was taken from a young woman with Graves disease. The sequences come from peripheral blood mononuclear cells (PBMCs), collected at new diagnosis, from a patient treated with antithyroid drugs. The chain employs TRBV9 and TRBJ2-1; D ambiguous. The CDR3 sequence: CASSPRWYGYNEQFF. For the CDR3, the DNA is TGTGCCAGCAGTCCACGGTGGTACGGCTACAATGAGCAGTTCTTC. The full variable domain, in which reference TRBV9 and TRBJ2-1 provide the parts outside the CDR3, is DSGVTQTPKHLITATGQRVTLRCSPRSGDLSVYWYQQSLDQGLQFLIQYYNGEERAKGNILERFSAQQFPDLHSELNLSSLELGDSALYFCASSPRWYGYNEQFFGPGTRLTVL.